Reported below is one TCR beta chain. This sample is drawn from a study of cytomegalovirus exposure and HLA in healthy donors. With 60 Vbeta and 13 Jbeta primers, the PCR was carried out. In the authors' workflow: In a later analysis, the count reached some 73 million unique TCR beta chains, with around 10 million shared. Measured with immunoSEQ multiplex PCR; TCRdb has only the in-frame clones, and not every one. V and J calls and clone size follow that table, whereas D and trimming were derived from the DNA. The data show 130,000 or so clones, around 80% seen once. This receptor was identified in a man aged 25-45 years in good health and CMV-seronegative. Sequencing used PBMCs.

CDR3 amino acids: CASSLETDGEQYF. CDR3 coding DNA: TGTGCCAGCAGCTTGGAGACAGACGGCGAGCAGTACTTC. The V call is TRBV5-8, the J call TRBJ2-7, with a possible D match to TRBD1 (5 bases). Germline V lookup: CDR1 SGHTS, CDR2 YDEGEE. V was trimmed by 0 bases and J by 6 bases, leaving 10 bases between them. CDR3 length: 13 amino acids. Together with reference TRBV5-8 and TRBJ2-7, the CDR3 gives the full variable domain: EAGVTQSPTHLIKTRGQQATLRCSPISGHTSVYWYQQALGLGLQFLLWYDEGEERNRGNFPPRFSGRQFPNYSSELNVNALELEDSALYLCASSLETDGEQYFGPGTRLTVT.